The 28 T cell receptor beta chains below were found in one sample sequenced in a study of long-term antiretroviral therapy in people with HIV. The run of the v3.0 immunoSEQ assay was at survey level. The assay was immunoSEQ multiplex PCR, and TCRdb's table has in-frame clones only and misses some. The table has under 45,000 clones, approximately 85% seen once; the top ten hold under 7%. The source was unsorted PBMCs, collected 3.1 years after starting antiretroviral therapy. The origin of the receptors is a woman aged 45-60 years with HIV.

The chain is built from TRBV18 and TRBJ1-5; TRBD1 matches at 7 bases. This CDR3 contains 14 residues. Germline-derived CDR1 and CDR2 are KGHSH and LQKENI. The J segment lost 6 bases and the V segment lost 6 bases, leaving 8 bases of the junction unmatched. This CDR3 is CASSRQGGSQPQHF. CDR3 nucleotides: TGTGCCAGCTCGCGACAGGGCGGTTCTCAGCCCCAGCATTTT.

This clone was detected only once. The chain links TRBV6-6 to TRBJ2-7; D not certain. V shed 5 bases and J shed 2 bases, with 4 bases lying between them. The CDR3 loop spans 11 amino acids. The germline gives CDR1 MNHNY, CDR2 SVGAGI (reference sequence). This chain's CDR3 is CASSETYEQYF. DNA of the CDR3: TGTGCCAGCAGTGAGACCTACGAGCAGTACTTC.

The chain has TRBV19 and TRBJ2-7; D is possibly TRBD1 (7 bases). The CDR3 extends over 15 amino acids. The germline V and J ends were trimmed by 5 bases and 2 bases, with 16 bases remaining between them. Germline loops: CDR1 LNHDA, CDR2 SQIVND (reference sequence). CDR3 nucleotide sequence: TGTGCCAGTAGTGAAACAGGGGCGGGACCCTACGAGCAGTACTTC. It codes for CASSETGAGPYEQYF. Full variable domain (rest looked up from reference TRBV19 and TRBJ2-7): DGGITQSPKYLFRKEGQNVTLSCEQNLNHDAMYWYRQDPGQGLRLIYYSQIVNDFQKGDIAEGYSVSREKKESFPLTVTSAQKNPTAFYLCASSETGAGPYEQYFGPGTRLTVT.

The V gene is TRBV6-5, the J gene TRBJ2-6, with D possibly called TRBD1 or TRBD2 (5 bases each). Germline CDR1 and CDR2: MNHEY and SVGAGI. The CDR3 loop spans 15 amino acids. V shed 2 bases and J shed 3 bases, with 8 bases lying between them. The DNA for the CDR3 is TGTGCCAGCAGTTACGGGGGAGTTGGGGCCAACGTCCTGACTTTC. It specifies CASSYGGVGANVLTF.

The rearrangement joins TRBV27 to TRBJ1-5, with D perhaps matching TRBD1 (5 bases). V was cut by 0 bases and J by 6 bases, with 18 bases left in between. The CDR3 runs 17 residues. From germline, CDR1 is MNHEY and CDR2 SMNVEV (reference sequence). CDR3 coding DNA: TGTGCCAGCAGTTTATCGGGGGTAGGGCTGTTGGGTCAGCCCCAGCATTTT. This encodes CASSLSGVGLLGQPQHF.

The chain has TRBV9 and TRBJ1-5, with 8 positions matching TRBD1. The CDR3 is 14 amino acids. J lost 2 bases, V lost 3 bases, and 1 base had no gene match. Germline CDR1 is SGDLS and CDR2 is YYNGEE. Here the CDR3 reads CASSAGGGNQPQHF. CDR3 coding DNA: TGTGCCAGCAGCGCAGGGGGCGGCAATCAGCCCCAGCATTTT.

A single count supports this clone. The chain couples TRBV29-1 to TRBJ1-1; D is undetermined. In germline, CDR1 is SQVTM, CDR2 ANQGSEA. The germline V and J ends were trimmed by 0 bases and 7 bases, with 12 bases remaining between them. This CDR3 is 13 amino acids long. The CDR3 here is CSVEDPPEGEAFF. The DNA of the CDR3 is TGCAGCGTTGAAGACCCCCCTGAGGGTGAAGCTTTCTTT.

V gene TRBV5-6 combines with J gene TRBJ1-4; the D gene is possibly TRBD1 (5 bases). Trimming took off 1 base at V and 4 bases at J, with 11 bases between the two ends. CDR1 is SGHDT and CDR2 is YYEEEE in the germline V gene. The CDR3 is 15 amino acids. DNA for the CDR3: TGTGCCAGCAGCTTGTCGGGCAGGGTTAATGAAAAACTGTTTTTT. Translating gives CASSLSGRVNEKLFF.

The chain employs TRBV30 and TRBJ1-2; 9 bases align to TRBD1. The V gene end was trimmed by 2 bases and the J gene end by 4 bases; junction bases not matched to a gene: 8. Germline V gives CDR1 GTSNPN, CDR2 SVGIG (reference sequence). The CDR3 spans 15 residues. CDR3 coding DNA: TGTGCCTGGAGTCACCGGGGACAGGGTATCTATGGCTACACCTTC. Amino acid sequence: CAWSHRGQGIYGYTF.

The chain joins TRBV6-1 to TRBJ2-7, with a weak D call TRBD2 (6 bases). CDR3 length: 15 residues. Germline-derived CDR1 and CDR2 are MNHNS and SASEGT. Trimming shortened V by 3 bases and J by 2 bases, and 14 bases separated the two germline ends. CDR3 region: CASSDAGGAPYEQYF. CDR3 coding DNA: TGTGCCAGCAGTGACGCCGGGGGAGCTCCCTACGAGCAGTACTTC.

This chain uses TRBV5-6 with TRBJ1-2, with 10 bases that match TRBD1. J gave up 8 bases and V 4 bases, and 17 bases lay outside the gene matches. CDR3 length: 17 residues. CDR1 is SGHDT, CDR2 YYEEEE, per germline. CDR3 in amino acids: CASSGEGQGRLSSGYTF. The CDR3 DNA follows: TGTGCCAGCAGCGGGGAGGGACAGGGGAGACTTTCCTCCGGCTACACCTTC.

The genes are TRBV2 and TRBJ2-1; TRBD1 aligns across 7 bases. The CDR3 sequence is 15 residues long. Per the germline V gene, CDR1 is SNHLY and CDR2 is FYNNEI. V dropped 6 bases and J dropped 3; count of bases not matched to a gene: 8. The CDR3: CASSDDRAIYNEQFF. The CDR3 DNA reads TGTGCCAGCAGCGACGACAGGGCCATCTACAATGAGCAGTTCTTC.

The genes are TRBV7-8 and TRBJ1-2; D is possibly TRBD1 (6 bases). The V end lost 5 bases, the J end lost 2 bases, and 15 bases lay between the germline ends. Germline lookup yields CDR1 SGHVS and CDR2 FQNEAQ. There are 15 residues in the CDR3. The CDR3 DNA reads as TGTGCCAGCAGCCCCCTAGGGACAACCAACTATGGCTACACCTTC. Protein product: CASSPLGTTNYGYTF. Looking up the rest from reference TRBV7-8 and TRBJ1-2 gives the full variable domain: GAGVSQSPRYKVAKRGQDVALRCDPISGHVSLFWYQQALGQGPEFLTYFQNEAQLDKSGLPSDRFFAERPEGSVSTLKIQRTQQEDSAVYLCASSPLGTTNYGYTFGSGTRLTVV.

Here the CDR3 DNA reads TGTGCCAGTAGTATCCTCAGGGTGGCTAATGAAAAACTGTTTTTT. Its translation is CASSILRVANEKLFF. The chain links TRBV19 to TRBJ1-4, with D perhaps TRBD1 (5 bases). The V gene's germline CDR1 is LNHDA and CDR2 SQIVND (reference sequence). The V end lost 3 bases, the J end lost 3 bases, and 11 bases lay between the germline ends. The CDR3 extends over 15 amino acids. Supplemented by reference TRBV19 and TRBJ1-4, the full variable domain reads DGGITQSPKYLFRKEGQNVTLSCEQNLNHDAMYWYRQDPGQGLRLIYYSQIVNDFQKGDIAEGYSVSREKKESFPLTVTSAQKNPTAFYLCASSILRVANEKLFFGSGTQLSVL.

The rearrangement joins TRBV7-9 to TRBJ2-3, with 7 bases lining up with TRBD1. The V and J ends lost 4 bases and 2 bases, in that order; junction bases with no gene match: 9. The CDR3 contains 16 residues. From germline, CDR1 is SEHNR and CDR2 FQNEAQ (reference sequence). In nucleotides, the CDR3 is TGTGCCAGCAGCTATGGACAGGACTCAATCACAGATACGCAGTATTTT. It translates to CASSYGQDSITDTQYF. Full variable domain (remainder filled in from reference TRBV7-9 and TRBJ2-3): DTGVSQNPRHKITKRGQNVTFRCDPISEHNRLYWYRQTLGQGPEFLTYFQNEAQLEKSRLLSDRFSAERPKGSFSTLEIQRTEQGDSAMYLCASSYGQDSITDTQYFGPGTRLTVL.

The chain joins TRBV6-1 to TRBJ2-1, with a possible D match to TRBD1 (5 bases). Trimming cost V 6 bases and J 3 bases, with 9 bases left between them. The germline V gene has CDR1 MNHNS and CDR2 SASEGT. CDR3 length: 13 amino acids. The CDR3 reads CASSPGFYNEQFF. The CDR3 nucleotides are TGTGCCAGCAGCCCAGGGTTCTACAATGAGCAGTTCTTC.

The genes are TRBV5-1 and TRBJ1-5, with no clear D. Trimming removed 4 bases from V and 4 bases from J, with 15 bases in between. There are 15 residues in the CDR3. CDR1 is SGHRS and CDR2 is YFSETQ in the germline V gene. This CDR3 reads CASSPGEGTNQPQHF. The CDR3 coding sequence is TGCGCCAGCAGCCCCGGGGAGGGAACGAATCAGCCCCAGCATTTT.

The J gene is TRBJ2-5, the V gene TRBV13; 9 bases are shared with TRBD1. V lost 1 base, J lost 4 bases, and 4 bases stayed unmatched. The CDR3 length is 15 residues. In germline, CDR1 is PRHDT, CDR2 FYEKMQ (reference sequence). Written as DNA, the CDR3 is TGTGCCAGCAGCTTAGACACAGGGGGCCTAGAGACCCAGTACTTC. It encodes CASSLDTGGLETQYF.

CDR3 sequence reads: CASGQGFTGELFF. The CDR3 nucleotides are TGTGCCAGCGGACAGGGTTTCACCGGGGAGCTGTTTTTT. The chain uses TRBV5-8 and TRBJ2-2; TRBD1 agrees at 8 bases. The CDR3 length is 13 residues. With V trimmed by 7 bases and J by 4 bases, 3 bases remained unmatched. The germline CDR1 and CDR2 sequences are SGHTS and YDEGEE.

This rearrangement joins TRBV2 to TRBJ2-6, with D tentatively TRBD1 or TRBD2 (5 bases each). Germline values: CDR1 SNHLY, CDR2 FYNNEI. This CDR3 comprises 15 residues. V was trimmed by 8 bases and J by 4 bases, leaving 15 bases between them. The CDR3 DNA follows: TGTGCCAGCTACGGACCGGGGACCGGGGCCAACGTCCTGACTTTC. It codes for CASYGPGTGANVLTF.

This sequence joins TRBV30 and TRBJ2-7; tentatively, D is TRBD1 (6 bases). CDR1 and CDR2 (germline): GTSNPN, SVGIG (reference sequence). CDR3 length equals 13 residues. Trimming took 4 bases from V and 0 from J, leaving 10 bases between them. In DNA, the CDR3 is TGTGCCTGGACAACAGGGACCTCCTACGAGCAGTACTTC. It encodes CAWTTGTSYEQYF.

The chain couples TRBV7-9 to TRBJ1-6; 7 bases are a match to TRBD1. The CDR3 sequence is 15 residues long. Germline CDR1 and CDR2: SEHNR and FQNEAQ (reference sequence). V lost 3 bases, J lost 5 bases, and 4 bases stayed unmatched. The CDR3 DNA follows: TGTGCCAGCAGCTTGGACAGGAAGCATAATTCACCCCTCCACTTT. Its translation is CASSLDRKHNSPLHF.

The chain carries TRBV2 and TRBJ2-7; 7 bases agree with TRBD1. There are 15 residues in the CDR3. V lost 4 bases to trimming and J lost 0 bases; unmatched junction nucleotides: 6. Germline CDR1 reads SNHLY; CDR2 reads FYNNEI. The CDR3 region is CASSGDRHSSYEQYF. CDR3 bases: TGTGCCAGCAGTGGGGACAGACATTCCTCCTACGAGCAGTACTTC.

The CDR3 spells CASNRQNTEAFF. The DNA for the CDR3 is TGTGCCAGCAACAGGCAGAACACTGAAGCTTTCTTT. The chain combines TRBV2 with TRBJ1-1; D possibly corresponds to TRBD1 (5 bases). The germline gives CDR1 SNHLY, CDR2 FYNNEI. The CDR3 is 12 amino acids. V lost 7 bases to trimming and J lost 1 base, with 7 bases between them.

The CDR3 DNA reads TGTGCCAGCAGCACCCAGGGGGCAGATACGCAGTATTTT. Translated, it gives CASSTQGADTQYF. V is TRBV5-4 and J is TRBJ2-3, with TRBD1 matching over 7 bases. Germline V gene data show CDR1 as SGHNT and CDR2 as YYREEE (reference sequence). V lost 4 bases to trimming and J lost 4 bases; unmatched junction nucleotides: 3. This CDR3 has 13 residues.

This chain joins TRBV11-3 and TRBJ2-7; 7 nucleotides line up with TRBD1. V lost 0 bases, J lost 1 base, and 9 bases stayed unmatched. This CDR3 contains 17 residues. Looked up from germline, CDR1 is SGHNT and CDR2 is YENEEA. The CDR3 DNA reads TGTGCCAGCAGCTTAGAACAGACAGGGAGAAGGTCCTACGAGCAGTACTTC. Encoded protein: CASSLEQTGRRSYEQYF.

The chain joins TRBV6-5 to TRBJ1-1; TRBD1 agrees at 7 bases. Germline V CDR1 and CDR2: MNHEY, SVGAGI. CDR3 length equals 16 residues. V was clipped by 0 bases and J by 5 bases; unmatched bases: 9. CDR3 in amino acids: CASSYSRGSSGTEAFF. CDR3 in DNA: TGTGCCAGCAGTTACTCCAGGGGGTCTTCGGGTACTGAAGCTTTCTTT.

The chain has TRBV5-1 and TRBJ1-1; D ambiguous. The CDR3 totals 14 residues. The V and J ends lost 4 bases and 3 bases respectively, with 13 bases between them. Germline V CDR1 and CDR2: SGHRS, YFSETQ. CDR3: CASSGPSADTEAFF. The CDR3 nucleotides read TGCGCCAGCAGCGGCCCCTCGGCGGACACTGAAGCTTTCTTT.